This TCR beta chain is from a study of shared clonotypes between healthy human individuals. Overall study results and limits: Tissues were not sampled, only blood, and their repertoires likely differ.

Data came from immunoSEQ multiplex PCR; TCRdb stores just in-frame clones and leaves some out. The top ten hold roughly an eighth of the sample, which has roughly 500,000 clones, over 70% seen once. Comments on this clone: The antigen remains undetermined.

V lost 4 bases and J 0 bases, leaving 14 bases between the germline ends. This CDR3 is built from 15 residues. CDR1 and CDR2 (germline): SGHDT, YYEEEE. V is TRBV5-6 and J is TRBJ2-7, with a possible D match to TRBD2 (6 bases). The sequencing input was PBMCs. This TCR derives from a woman in her 40s in good health. Some clones in this sample may be carry-over from other donors' samples. CDR3 residues: CASSTWRANSYEQYF. The CDR3 nucleotides read TGTGCCAGCAGCACATGGAGGGCCAACTCCTACGAGCAGTACTTC. Full variable domain (remainder filled in from reference TRBV5-6 and TRBJ2-7): DAGVTQSPTHLIKTRGQQVTLRCSPKSGHDTVSWYQQALGQGPQFIFQYYEEEERQRGNFPDRFSGHQFPNYSSELNVNALLLGDSALYLCASSTWRANSYEQYFGPGTRLTVT.